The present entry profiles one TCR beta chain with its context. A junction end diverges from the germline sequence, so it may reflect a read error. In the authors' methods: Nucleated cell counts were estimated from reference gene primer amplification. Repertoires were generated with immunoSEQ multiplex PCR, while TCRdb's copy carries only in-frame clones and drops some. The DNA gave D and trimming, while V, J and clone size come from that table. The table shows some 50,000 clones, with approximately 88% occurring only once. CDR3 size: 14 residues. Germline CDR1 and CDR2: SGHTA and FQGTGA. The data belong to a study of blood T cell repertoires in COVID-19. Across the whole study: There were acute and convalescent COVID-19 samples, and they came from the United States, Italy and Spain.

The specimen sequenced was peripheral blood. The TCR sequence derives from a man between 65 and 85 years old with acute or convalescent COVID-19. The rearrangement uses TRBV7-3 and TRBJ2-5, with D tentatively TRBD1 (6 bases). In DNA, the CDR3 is TGTGCCAGCAGCTTAAATACAGGGCAAGGGACCCAGTACTTC. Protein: CASSLNTGQGTQYF.